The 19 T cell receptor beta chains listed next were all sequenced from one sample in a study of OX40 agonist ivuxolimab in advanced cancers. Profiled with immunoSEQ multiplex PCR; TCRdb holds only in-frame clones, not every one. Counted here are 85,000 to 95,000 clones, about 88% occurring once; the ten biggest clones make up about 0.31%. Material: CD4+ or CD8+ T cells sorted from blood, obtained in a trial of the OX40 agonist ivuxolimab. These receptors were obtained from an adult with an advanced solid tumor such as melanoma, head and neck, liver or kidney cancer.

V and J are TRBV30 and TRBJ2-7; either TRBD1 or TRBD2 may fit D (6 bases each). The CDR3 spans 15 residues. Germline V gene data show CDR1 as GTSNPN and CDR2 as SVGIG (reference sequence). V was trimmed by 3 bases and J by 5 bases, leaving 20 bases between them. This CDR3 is CAWSPTGTPGDEQYF. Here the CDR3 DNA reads TGTGCCTGGAGCCCCACCGGGACTCCAGGGGACGAGCAGTACTTC.

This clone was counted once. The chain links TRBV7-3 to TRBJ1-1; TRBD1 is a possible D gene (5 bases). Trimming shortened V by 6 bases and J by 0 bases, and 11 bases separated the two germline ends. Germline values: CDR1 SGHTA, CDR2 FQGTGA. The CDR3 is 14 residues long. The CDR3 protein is CASRPGHLNTEAFF. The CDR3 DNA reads TGTGCCAGCAGACCAGGACACCTGAACACTGAAGCTTTCTTT.

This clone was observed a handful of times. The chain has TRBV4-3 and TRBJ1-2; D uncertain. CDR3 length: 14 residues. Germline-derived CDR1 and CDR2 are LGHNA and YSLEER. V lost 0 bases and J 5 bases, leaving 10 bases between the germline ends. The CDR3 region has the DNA TGCGCCAGCAGCCAAGAAATCTTGAGGTATGGCTACACCTTC. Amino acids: CASSQEILRYGYTF.

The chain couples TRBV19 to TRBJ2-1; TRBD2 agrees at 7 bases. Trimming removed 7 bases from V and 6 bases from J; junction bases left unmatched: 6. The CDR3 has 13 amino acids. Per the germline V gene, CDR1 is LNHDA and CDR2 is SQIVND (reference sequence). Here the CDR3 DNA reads TGTGCCAGTAAAGGGACTATACCCAATGAGCAGTTCTTC. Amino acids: CASKGTIPNEQFF.

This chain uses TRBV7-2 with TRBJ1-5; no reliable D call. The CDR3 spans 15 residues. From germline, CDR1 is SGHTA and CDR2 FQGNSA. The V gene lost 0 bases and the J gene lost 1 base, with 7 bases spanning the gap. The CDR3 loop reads CASSLAPESNQPQHF. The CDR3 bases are TGTGCCAGCAGCTTAGCACCGGAGAGCAATCAGCCCCAGCATTTT.

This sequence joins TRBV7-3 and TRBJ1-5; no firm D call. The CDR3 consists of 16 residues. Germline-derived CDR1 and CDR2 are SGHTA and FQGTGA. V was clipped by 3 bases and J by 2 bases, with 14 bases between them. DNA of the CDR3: TGTGCCAGCAGCTTCCTGTTTATAGAGGGCAATCAGCCCCAGCATTTT. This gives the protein CASSFLFIEGNQPQHF.

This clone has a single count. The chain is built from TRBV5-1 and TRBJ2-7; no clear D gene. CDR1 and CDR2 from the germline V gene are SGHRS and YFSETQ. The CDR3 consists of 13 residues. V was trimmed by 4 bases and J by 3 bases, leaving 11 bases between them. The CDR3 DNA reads TGCGCCAGCAGCCCCCCGATGGGCTACGAGCAGTACTTC. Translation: CASSPPMGYEQYF.

CDR3 region: CASSLSGQTSYGYTF. In DNA form, the CDR3 reads TGCGCCAGCAGCCTCTCGGGACAAACTTCCTATGGCTACACCTTC. The chain joins TRBV5-1 to TRBJ1-2; D is perhaps TRBD1 (6 bases). Germline V gene data show CDR1 as SGHRS and CDR2 as YFSETQ. The ends were cut back, 4 bases at V and 4 bases at J, with 17 bases in the middle. The CDR3 consists of 15 residues.

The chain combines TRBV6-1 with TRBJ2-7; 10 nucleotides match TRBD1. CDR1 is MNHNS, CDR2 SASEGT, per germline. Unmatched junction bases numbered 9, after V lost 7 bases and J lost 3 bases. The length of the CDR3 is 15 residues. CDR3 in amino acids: CASTPRDRGVYEQYF. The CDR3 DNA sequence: TGTGCCAGCACACCCCGGGACAGGGGAGTCTACGAGCAGTACTTC.

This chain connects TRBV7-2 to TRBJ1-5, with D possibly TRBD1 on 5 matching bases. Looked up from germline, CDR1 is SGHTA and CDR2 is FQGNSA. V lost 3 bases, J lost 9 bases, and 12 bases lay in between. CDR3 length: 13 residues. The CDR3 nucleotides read TGTGCCAGCAGCTTTGGGGGGGGATCGCCCCAGCATTTT. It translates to CASSFGGGSPQHF.

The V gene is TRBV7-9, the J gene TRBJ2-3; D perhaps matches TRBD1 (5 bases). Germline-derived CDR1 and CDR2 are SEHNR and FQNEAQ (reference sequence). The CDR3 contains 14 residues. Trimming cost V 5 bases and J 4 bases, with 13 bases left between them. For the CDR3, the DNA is TGTGCCAGCAGCCCCCTGGACATGTCAGATACGCAGTATTTT. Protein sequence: CASSPLDMSDTQYF.

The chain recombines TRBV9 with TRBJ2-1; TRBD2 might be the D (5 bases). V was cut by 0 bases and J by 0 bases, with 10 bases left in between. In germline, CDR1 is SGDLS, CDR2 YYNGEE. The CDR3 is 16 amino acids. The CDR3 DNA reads TGTGCCAGCAGCGTAGGCCTAGCAGGCTCCTACAATGAGCAGTTCTTC. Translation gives CASSVGLAGSYNEQFF.

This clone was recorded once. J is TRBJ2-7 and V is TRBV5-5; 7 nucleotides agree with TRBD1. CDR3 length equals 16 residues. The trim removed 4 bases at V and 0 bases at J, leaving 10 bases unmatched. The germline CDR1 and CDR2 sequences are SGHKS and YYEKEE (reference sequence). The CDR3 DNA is TGTGCCAGCAGCGTCGCGACAGGGCTATCCTCCTACGAGCAGTACTTC. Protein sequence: CASSVATGLSSYEQYF.

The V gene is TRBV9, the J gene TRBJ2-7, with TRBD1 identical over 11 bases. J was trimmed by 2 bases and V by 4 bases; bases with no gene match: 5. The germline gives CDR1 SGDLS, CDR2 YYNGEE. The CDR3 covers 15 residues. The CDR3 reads CASSLDRGLTYEQYF. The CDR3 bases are TGTGCCAGCAGCCTGGACAGGGGGCTGACCTACGAGCAGTACTTC.

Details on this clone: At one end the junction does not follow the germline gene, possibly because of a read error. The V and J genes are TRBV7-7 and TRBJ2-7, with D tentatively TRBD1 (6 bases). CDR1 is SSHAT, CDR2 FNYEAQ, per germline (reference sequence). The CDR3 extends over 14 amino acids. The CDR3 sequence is CASSPGTSSYEQYF. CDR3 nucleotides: TGTGCTAGCAGCCCCGGGACAAGTTCCTACGAGCAGTACTTC.

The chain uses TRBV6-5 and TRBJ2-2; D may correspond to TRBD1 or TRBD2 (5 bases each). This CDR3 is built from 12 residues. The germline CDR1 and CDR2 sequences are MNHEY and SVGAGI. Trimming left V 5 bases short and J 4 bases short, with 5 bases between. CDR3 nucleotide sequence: TGTGCCAGCAGTGGGGGCACCGGGGAGCTGTTTTTT. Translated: CASSGGTGELFF.

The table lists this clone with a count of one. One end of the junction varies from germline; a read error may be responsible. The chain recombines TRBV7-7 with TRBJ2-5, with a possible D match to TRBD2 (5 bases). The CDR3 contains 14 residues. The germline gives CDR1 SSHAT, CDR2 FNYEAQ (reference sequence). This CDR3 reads CASSLEPRRETQYF. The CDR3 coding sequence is TGTGCTAGCAGCTTAGAACCCAGGAGGGAGACCCAGTACTTC.

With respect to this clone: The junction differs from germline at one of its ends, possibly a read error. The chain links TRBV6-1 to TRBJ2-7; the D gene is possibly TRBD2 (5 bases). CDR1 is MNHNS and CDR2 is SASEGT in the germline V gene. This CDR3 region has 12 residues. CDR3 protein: CASSEAGTGSNF. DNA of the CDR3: TGTGCCAGCAGTGAAGCGGGCACGGGGTCAAACTTC.

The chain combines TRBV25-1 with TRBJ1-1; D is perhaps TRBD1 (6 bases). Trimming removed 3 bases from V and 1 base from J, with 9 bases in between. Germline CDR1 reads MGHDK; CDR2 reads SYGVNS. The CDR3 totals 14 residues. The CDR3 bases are TGTGCCAGCAGTGACTGGACAGCGAACACTGAAGCTTTCTTT. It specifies CASSDWTANTEAFF.